One T cell receptor (beta chain) is described in this entry. The data are from a study of blood T cell repertoires in COVID-19. About the study: Acute and convalescent COVID-19 samples came from the United States, Italy and Spain.

The authors' processing: The authors estimated nucleated cell counts from reference gene primer amplification. The data were produced by immunoSEQ multiplex PCR, yet TCRdb's version contains in-frame clones alone and is incomplete. The DNA was the basis for D and trimming; V, J and clone size are from that table. The table lists roughly 43,000 clones, 69% of them singletons. CDR1 is LNHDA and CDR2 is SQIVND in the germline V gene (reference sequence). V shed 3 bases and J shed 2 bases, with 11 bases lying between them. The CDR3 runs 15 residues. The J gene is TRBJ1-3, the V gene TRBV19; D not certain. The sequence derives from a man older than 75 with acute or convalescent COVID-19. Specimen: peripheral blood. The CDR3 nucleotides read TGTGCCAGTAGTATCGACACAACCACTGGAAACACCATATATTTT. Encoded protein: CASSIDTTTGNTIYF.